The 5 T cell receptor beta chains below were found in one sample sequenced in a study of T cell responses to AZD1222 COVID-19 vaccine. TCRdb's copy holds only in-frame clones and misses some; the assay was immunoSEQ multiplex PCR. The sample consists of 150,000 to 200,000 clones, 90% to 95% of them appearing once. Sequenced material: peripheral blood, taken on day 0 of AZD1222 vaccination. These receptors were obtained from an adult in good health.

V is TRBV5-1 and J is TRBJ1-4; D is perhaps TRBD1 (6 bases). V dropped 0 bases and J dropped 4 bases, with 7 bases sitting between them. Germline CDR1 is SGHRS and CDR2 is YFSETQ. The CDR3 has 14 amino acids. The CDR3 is CASSLAGVNEKLFF. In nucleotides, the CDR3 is TGCGCCAGCAGCTTGGCAGGGGTTAATGAAAAACTGTTTTTT.

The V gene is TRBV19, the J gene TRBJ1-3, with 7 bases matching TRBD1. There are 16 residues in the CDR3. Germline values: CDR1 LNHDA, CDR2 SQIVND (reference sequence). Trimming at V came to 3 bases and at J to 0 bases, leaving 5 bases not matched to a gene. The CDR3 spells CASSIDRVSSGNTIYF. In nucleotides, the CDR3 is TGTGCCAGTAGTATTGACAGGGTGAGCTCTGGAAACACCATATATTTT.

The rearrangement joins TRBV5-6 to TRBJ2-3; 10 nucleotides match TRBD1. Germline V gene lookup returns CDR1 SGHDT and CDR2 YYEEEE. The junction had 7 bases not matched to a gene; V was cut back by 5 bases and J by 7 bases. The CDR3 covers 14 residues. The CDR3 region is CASRKGTGENTQYF. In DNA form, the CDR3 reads TGTGCCAGCAGGAAAGGGACAGGGGAGAATACGCAGTATTTT.

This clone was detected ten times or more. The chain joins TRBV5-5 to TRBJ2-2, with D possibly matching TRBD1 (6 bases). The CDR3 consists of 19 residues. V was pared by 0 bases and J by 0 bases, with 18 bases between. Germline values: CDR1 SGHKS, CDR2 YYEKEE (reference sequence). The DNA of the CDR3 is TGTGCCAGCAGCTTGGTTGGGGGCAACCTAGATACGAACACCGGGGAGCTGTTTTTT. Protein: CASSLVGGNLDTNTGELFF.

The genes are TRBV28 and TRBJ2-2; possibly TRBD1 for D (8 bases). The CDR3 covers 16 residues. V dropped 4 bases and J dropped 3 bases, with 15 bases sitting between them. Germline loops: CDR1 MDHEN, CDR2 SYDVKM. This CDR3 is CASSSDREGHTGELFF. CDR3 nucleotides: TGTGCCAGCAGTTCGGACAGGGAGGGCCACACCGGGGAGCTGTTTTTT. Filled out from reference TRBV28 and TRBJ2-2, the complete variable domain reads DVKVTQSSRYLVKRTGEKVFLECVQDMDHENMFWYRQDPGLGLRLIYFSYDVKMKEKGDIPEGYSVSREKKERFSLILESASTNQTSMYLCASSSDREGHTGELFFGEGSRLTVL.